This record looks at one T cell receptor beta chain sequence and its context. This entry comes from a study of OX40 agonist ivuxolimab in advanced cancers. Whole-study context: Subjects had a mean age of roughly 60 years, with a range of about 23 to 90; 82.7% were male.

TCRdb's table, derived via immunoSEQ multiplex PCR, lists solely in-frame clones and lacks some. Here the sample spans 35,000 to 40,000 clones, approximately 82% being singletons. This sequence originates from an adult with an advanced solid tumor such as melanoma, head and neck, liver or kidney cancer. The sequenced sample was CD4+ or CD8+ T cells sorted from blood, obtained in a trial of the OX40 agonist ivuxolimab.

CDR3 in DNA: TGTGCCAGTAGTATGGAGGGACAAGGCTACACCGGGGAGCTGTTTTTT. Translated: CASSMEGQGYTGELFF. V gene TRBV19 combines with J gene TRBJ2-2; D might be TRBD1 or TRBD2, each matching 6 bases. The germline gives CDR1 LNHDA, CDR2 SQIVND (reference sequence). Trimming took off 3 bases at V and 3 bases at J, with 14 bases between the two ends. The CDR3 consists of 16 residues.